This T cell receptor (beta chain) was sequenced during a study of shared clonotypes between healthy human individuals. Assay used: immunoSEQ multiplex PCR; TCRdb lists only in-frame clones, some missing. The sample lists around 2,000,000 clones; 85% to 95% were seen once. V shed 3 bases, J shed 3 bases, and the junction held 9 bases outside the gene matches. The CDR3 totals 17 residues. The germline gives CDR1 SGHTA, CDR2 FQGNSA. This TCR was recovered from a man aged 18 to 29 in good health. This chain links TRBV7-2 with TRBJ2-3, with 10 nucleotides matching TRBD2. Sample: naive CD4+ T cells sorted from blood. Noted subset: CD45RA+ positively selected. The CDR3 nucleotides read TGTGCCAGCAGCTTCTCAAGAAGCGGGGGGGTAACAGATACGCAGTATTTT. This gives the protein CASSFSRSGGVTDTQYF.